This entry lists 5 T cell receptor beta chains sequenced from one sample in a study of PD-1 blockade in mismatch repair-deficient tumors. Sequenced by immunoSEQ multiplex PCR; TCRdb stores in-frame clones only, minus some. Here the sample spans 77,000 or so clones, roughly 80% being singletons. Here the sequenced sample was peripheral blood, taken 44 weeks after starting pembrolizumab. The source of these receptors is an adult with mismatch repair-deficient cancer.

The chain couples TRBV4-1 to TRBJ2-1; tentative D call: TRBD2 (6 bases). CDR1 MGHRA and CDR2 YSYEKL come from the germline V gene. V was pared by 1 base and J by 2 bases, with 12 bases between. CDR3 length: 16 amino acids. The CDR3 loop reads CASSQAPGSTYNEQFF. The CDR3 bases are TGCGCCAGCAGCCAAGCGCCCGGGAGCACCTACAATGAGCAGTTCTTC.

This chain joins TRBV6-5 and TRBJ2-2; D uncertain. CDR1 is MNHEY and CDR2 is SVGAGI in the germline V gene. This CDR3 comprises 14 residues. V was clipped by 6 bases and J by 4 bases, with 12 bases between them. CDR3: CASSTQTSTGELFF. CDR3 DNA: TGTGCCAGCAGCACCCAAACCTCCACCGGGGAGCTGTTTTTT.

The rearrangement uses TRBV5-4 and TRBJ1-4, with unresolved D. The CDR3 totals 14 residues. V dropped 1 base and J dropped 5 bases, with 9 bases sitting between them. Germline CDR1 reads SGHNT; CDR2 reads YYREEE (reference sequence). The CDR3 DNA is TGTGCCAGCAGCTTGACTGGGGAAAATGAAAAACTGTTTTTT. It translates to CASSLTGENEKLFF.

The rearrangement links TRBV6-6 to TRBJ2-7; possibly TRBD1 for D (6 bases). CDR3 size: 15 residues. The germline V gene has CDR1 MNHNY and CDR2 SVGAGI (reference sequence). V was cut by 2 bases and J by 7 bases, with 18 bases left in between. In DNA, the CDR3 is TGTGCCAGCAGTTACCAACCAGACAGGAGGTGGGAGCAGTACTTC. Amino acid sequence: CASSYQPDRRWEQYF.

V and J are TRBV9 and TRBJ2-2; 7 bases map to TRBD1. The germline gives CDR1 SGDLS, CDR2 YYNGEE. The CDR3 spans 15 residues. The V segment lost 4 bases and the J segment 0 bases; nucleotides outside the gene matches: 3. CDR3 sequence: CASSFTGANTGELFF. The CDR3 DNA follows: TGTGCCAGCAGCTTCACAGGGGCGAACACCGGGGAGCTGTTTTTT. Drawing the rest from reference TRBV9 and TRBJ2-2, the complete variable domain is DSGVTQTPKHLITATGQRVTLRCSPRSGDLSVYWYQQSLDQGLQFLIQYYNGEERAKGNILERFSAQQFPDLHSELNLSSLELGDSALYFCASSFTGANTGELFFGEGSRLTVL.